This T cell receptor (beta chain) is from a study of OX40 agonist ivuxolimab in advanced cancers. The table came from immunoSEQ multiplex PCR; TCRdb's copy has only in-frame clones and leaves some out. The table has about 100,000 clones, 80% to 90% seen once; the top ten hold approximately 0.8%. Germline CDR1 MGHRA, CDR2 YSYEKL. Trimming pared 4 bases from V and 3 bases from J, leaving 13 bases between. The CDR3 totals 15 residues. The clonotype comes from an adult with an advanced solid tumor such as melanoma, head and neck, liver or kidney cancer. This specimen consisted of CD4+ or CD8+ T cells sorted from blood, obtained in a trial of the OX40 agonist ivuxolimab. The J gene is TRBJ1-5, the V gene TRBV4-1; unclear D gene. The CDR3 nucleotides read TGCGCCAGCAGCCCGGTCGGGCAGATCAATCAGCCCCAGCATTTT. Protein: CASSPVGQINQPQHF.